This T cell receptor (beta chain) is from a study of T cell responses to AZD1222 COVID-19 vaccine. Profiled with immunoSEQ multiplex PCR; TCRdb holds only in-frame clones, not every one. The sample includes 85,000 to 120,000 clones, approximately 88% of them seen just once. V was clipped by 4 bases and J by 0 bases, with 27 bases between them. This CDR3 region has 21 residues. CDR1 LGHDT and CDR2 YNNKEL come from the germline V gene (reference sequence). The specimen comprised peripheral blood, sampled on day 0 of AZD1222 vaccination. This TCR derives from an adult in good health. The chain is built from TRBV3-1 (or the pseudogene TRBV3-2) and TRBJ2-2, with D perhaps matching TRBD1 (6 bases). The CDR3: CASSPKAPGTTKYPNTGELFF. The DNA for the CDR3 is TGTGCCAGCAGCCCCAAGGCCCCCGGGACAACTAAATACCCGAACACCGGGGAGCTGTTTTTT.